This is a list of T cell receptor beta chains from one sample in a study of vaccination and CD4 T cells after COVID-19. Antigens of these TCRs are unknown. TCRdb re-analysed the PCR reads in MiXCR, keeping a single row per CDR3 protein. The sample shows 7,000 to 9,000 distinct CDR3 sequences, around 53% of them seen only once. The sample was CD4+ T cells from blood, cultured in vitro. Receptors originate from a human donor in good health. Each CDR3 is given without its conserved first and last residue.

TRBJ2-5 TRBV5-4 13 ASSPLAGVQETQY
TRBJ1-2 TRBV6-1 12 ASSPEPGNYGYT
TRBJ1-1 TRBV20-1 11 SARGDLGLWAF
TRBJ2-1 TRBV4-3 15 ASSQDRQTLFRNEQF
TRBJ1-1 TRBV12-3/TRBV12-4 9 ASSSGYEAF
TRBJ2-7 TRBV6-5 13 ASSYSRLAGYEQY
TRBJ1-5 TRBV19 10 ASSKAEAPQH
TRBJ1-1 TRBV10-3 12 AISDSTGNTEAF
TRBJ2-4 TRBV27 15 ASSPRTGLVIEYIQY
TRBJ2-5 TRBV6-2/TRBV6-3 13 ASSYSRLPIKTQY
TRBJ1-1 TRBV10-2 13 ASSEGKGGYTEAF
TRBJ1-1 TRBV27 12 ASSLRRMNTEAF
TRBJ2-7 TRBV21-1 13 ASSRPSGGAHEQY